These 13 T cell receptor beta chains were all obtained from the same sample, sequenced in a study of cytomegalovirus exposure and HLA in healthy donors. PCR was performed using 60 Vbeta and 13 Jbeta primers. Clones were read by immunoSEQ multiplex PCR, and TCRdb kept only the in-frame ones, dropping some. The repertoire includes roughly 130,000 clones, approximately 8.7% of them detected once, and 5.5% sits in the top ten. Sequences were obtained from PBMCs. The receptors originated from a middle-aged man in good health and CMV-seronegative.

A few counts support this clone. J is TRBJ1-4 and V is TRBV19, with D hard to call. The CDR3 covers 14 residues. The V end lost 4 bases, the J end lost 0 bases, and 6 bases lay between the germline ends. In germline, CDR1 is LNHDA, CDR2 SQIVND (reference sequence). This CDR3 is CASSTFATNEKLFF. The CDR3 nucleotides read TGTGCCAGTAGTACTTTTGCAACTAATGAAAAACTGTTTTTT.

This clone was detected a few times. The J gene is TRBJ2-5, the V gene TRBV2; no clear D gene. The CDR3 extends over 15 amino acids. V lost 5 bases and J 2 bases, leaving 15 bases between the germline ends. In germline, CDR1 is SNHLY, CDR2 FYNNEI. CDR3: CASSYILGRQETQYF. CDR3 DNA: TGTGCCAGCAGTTACATCCTGGGCAGACAAGAGACCCAGTACTTC. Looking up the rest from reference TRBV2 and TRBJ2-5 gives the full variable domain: EPEVTQTPSHQVTQMGQEVILRCVPISNHLYFYWYRQILGQKVEFLVSFYNNEISEKSEIFDDQFSVERPDGSNFTLKIRSTKLEDSAMYFCASSYILGRQETQYFGPGTRLLVL.

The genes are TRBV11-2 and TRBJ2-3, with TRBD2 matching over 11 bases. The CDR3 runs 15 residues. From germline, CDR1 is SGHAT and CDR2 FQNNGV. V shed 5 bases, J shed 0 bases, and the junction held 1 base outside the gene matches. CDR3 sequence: CASSIAGGSTDTQYF. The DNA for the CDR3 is TGTGCCAGCAGCATAGCGGGGGGGAGCACAGATACGCAGTATTTT.

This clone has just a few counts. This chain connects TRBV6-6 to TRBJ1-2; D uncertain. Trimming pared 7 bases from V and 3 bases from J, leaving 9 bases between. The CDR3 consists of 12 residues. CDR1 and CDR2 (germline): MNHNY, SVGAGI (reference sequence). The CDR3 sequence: CASTPRDYGYTF. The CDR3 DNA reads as TGTGCCAGCACTCCGAGGGACTATGGCTACACCTTC.

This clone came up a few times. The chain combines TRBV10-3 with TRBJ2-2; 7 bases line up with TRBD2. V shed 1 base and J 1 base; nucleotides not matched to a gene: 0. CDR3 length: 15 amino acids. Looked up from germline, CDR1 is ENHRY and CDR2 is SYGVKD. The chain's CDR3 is CAISELAGNTGELFF. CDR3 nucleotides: TGTGCCATCAGTGAGTTAGCGGGGAACACCGGGGAGCTGTTTTTT.

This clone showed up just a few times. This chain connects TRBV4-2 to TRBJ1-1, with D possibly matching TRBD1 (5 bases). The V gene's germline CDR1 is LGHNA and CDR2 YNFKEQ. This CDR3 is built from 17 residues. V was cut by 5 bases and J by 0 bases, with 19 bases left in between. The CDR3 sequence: CASSGVAGRAMNTEAFF. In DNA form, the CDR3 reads TGTGCCAGCAGCGGTGTTGCAGGGAGGGCCATGAACACTGAAGCTTTCTTT.

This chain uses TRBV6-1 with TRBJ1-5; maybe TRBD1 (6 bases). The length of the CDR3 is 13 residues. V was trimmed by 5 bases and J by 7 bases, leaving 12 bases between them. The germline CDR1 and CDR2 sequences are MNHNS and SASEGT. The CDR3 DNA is TGTGCCAGCAGTCCACAGGGCCTCCAGCCCCAGCATTTT. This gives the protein CASSPQGLQPQHF.

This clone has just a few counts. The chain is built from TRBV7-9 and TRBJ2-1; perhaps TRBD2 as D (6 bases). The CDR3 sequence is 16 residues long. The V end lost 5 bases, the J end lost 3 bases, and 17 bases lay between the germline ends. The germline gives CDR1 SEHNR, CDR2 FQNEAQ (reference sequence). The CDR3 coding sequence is TGTGCCAGCAGCGTACTCCGGGACGGGAGCTACAATGAGCAGTTCTTC. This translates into CASSVLRDGSYNEQFF.

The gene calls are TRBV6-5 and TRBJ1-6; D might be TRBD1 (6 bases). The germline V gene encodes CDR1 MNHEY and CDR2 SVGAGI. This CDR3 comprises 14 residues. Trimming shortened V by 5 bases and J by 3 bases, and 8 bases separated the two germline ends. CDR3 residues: CASSETGYNSPLHF. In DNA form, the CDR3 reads TGTGCCAGCAGTGAGACAGGCTATAATTCACCCCTCCACTTT.

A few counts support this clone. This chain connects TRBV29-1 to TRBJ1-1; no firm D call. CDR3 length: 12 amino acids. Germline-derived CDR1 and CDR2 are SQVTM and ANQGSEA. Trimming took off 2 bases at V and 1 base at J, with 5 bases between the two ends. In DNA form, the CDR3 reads TGCAGCGTTGAAAGCTGGAACACTGAAGCTTTCTTT. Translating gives CSVESWNTEAFF.

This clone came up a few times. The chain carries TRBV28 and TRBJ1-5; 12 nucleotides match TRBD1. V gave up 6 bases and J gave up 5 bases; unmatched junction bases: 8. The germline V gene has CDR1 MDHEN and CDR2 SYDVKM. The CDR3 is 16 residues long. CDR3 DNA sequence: TGTGCCAGCAGCAGGGACAGGGGGCTCGGGGATCAGCCCCAGCATTTT. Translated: CASSRDRGLGDQPQHF.

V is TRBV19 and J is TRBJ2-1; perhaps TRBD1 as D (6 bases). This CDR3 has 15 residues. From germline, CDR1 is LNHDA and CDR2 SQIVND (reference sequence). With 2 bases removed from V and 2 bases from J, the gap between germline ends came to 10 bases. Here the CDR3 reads CASSIYRDPYNEQFF. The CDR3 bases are TGTGCCAGTAGTATATACAGGGATCCCTACAATGAGCAGTTCTTC.

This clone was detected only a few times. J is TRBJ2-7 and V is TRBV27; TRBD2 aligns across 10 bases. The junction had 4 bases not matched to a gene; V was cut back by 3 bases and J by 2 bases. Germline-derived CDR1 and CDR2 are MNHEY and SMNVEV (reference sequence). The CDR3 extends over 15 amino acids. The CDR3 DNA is TGTGCCAGCAGTTTCGGGCTAGCGGGGGCCTACGAGCAGTACTTC. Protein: CASSFGLAGAYEQYF.